This T cell receptor beta chain is from a study of cytotoxic CD8 clonotypes in ibrutinib-treated CLL. Looking at the study overall: Of a cohort that held 11 relapsed/refractory and around 16 treatment-naive patients, roughly 18 were IGHV unmutated. General study results and limits: Public clonotypes (which were uncommon) either contracted or remained stable on treatment. Higher clonality was seen at ibrutinib response and a return toward baseline at progression. Baseline clonality, above age-matched healthy donor levels, tracked circulating CD8+ T-cell counts.

V was pared by 0 bases and J by 2 bases, with 12 bases of the junction left unmatched. The CDR3 has 20 amino acids. Germline V gene sequence: CDR1 MNHNS, CDR2 SASEGT. Regarding this clone: Its antigen is undetermined.

Data came from immunoSEQ multiplex PCR; TCRdb stores just in-frame clones and leaves some out. The repertoire includes 250,000 to 350,000 clones, roughly four fifths of them detected once, and roughly 5.7% sits in the top ten. The genes are TRBV6-1 and TRBJ1-6; TRBD1 matches at 8 bases. This TCR was recovered from a human donor with chronic lymphocytic leukemia. The sequencing used PBMCs, collected at disease progression, from a patient treated with ibrutinib. CDR3 bases: TGTGCCAGCAGTGAAGCGGTGGGGACAGGTAGTCTTGCCTATAATTCACCCCTCCACTTT. This gives the protein CASSEAVGTGSLAYNSPLHF.